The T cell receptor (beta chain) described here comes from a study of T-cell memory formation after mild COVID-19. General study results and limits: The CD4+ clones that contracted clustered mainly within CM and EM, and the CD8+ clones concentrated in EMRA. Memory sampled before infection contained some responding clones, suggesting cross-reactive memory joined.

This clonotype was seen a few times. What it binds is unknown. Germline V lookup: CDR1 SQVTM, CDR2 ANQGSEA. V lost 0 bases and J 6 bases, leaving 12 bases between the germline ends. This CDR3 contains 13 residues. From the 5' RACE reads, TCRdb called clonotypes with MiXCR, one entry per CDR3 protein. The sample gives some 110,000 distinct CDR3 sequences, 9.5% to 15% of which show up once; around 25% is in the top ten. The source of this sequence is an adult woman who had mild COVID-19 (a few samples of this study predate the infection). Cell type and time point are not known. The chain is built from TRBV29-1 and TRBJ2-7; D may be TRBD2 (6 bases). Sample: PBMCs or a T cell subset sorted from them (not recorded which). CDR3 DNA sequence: TGCAGCGTTGAAGAGGGAGGCTGGAGCGAGCAGTACTTC. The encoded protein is CSVEEGGWSEQYF.